This TCR beta chain is drawn from a study of blood T cell repertoires in COVID-19. Across the whole study: The samples span acute and convalescent COVID-19 from the United States, Italy and Spain. PBMCs, B-cell-depleted T cells, or T cells were the source of the cDNA or gDNA that made up the material.

The protocol was immunoSEQ multiplex PCR, while the TCRdb copy is restricted to in-frame clones and leaves out a portion. Among some 170,000 clones, roughly 81% were seen once, and the ten largest hold approximately 10%. Those enrolled in Seattle joined during active infection and were followed longitudinally afterward. The CDR3 runs 13 residues. V shed 0 bases and J shed 6 bases, with 10 bases lying between them. The germline V gene has CDR1 SGDLS and CDR2 YYNGEE. This sequence originates from a woman in her forties with COVID-19, enrolled during active disease. Sequencing input: peripheral blood. The V and J genes are TRBV9 and TRBJ2-7; D possibly corresponds to TRBD1 (5 bases). The CDR3 DNA follows: TGTGCCAGCAGCGTAGTGACAGACGGCGAGCAGTACTTC. This gives the protein CASSVVTDGEQYF.